The entry below gives a single T cell receptor (beta chain) sequence along with its context. This receptor's antigen is unknown. No base qualities exist here, and no much larger clone lies one base off it. Receptor amplification or capture employed the immunoSEQ multiplex PCR assay. In its TCRdb copy, this immuneACCESS table keeps in-frame sequences only and misses some clones. Where compared with another copy, unresolved V genes explain less than half of these, and the others have no known cause. The sample table holds 74,000 or so clones, of which 90% to 95% were seen once. The ten largest clones represent 0.2% to 0.25% of the sample. The sample is drawn from a study of T cell changes during pregnancy in multiple sclerosis (dated by TCRdb to the late 2010s). Concerning the study at large: Changes in the T cell repertoire over the course of pregnancy were examined in this study in women with multiple sclerosis.

V ends up 1 base short and J 6 bases short, with an unmatched junction base count of 1. Its CDR3 holds 14 amino acids, cysteine through phenylalanine. The read is trimmed to its CDR3 DNA, 42 bases read in frame from base 1. From the germline V gene, CDR1 is SGHRS and CDR2 is YFSETQ. The receptor's source is a female donor with multiple sclerosis, enrolled in a pregnancy study. The chain employs TRBV5-1 and TRBJ2-2; TRBD1 agrees with 9 junctional bases. Source: CD4+ T cells from peripheral blood mononuclear cells, taken before pregnancy. This receptor carries the CDR3 CASSLYRGPGELFF. In nucleotides, the sequence is TGCGCCAGCAGCTTGTACAGGGGGCCCGGGGAGCTGTTTTTT.